What follows are 9 T cell receptor beta chains derived from one specimen sequenced in a study of shared clonotypes between healthy human individuals. Only in-frame clones appear in the TCRdb table, and some are missing; sequencing was by immunoSEQ multiplex PCR. The data show about 1,900,000 clones, 85% to 95% seen once. CD45RO-negative CD8 cells positively selected for CCR7 made up the naive population, which excluded terminally differentiated effector memory CD45RA+ cells. The specimen sequenced was naive CD8+ T cells sorted from blood. The receptors were gathered from a man aged 18 to 30 in good health.

This clone was recorded only once. V is TRBV7-9 and J is TRBJ2-5; 10 nucleotides match TRBD1. CDR3 size: 14 residues. The junction had 5 bases not matched to a gene; V was cut back by 5 bases and J by 5 bases. Germline V gene data show CDR1 as SEHNR and CDR2 as FQNEAQ (reference sequence). The CDR3 protein is CASSNRTGGETQYF. CDR3 coding DNA: TGTGCCAGCAGCAACCGGACAGGGGGGGAGACCCAGTACTTC.

This chain uses TRBV11-1 with TRBJ2-7; D is uncertain. Per the germline V gene, CDR1 is SGHAT and CDR2 is FQDESV (reference sequence). With 2 bases removed from V and 2 bases from J, the gap between germline ends came to 13 bases. The CDR3 is 15 amino acids. The CDR3 coding sequence is TGTGCCAGCAGCTTACTCGGGTCCGCGGCCTACGAGCAGTACTTC. Translation gives CASSLLGSAAYEQYF. Combining the CDR3 with reference TRBV11-1 and TRBJ2-7 gives the whole variable domain EAEVAQSPRYKITEKSQAVAFWCDPISGHATLYWYRQILGQGPELLVQFQDESVVDDSQLPKDRFSAERLKGVDSTLKIQPAELGDSAMYLCASSLLGSAAYEQYFGPGTRLTVT.

The chain recombines TRBV29-1 with TRBJ2-7; D is unclear. This CDR3 has 14 residues. V dropped 0 bases and J dropped 4 bases, with 13 bases sitting between them. Looked up from germline, CDR1 is SQVTM and CDR2 is ANQGSEA. CDR3 coding DNA: TGCAGCGTTGAAGATGGAGATTCGGCTTACGAGCAGTACTTC. Its translation is CSVEDGDSAYEQYF.

The chain recombines TRBV27 with TRBJ2-7; 10 bases are shared with TRBD1. Per germline, CDR1 MNHEY and CDR2 SMNVEV (reference sequence). The CDR3 sequence is 16 residues long. V was clipped by 5 bases and J by 3 bases; unmatched bases: 10. This CDR3 is CASSIGADRGFYEQYF. The CDR3 DNA sequence: TGTGCCAGCAGTATAGGAGCGGACAGGGGGTTCTACGAGCAGTACTTC.

The V and J genes are TRBV7-3 and TRBJ2-7, with D possibly being TRBD2 (5 bases). Germline V gene data show CDR1 as SGHTA and CDR2 as FQGTGA. CDR3 length: 13 residues. Trimming took off 3 bases at V and 1 base at J, with 7 bases between the two ends. CDR3 nucleotides: TGTGCCAGCAGCTTCGGGGTTTCCTACGAGCAGTACTTC. This encodes CASSFGVSYEQYF.

For this clone: At the DNA level, this CDR3 is encoded by other sequences in the same sample as well. The chain employs TRBV5-6 and TRBJ2-7; possible D gene TRBD2, 6 bases. V was clipped by 3 bases and J by 0 bases, with 10 bases between them. In germline, CDR1 is SGHDT, CDR2 YYEEEE. The CDR3 sequence is 14 residues long. CDR3 amino acids: CASSWGDSSYEQYF. The CDR3 nucleotides are TGTGCCAGCAGCTGGGGGGACTCCTCCTACGAGCAGTACTTC.

The gene calls are TRBV5-1 and TRBJ1-3; D unclear. Germline CDR1 is SGHRS and CDR2 is YFSETQ. V was trimmed by 3 bases and J by 2 bases, leaving 12 bases between them. This CDR3 contains 15 residues. This CDR3 is CASSYDSGTGNTIYF. The DNA for the CDR3 is TGCGCCAGCAGCTACGACTCTGGCACTGGAAACACCATATATTTT.

In the case of this clone: This sample includes further DNA sequences coding for the same CDR3. This rearrangement joins TRBV5-6 to TRBJ1-1; the D is unclear. In germline, CDR1 is SGHDT, CDR2 YYEEEE. V shed 0 bases and J shed 7 bases, with 7 bases lying between them. The CDR3 runs 12 residues. In DNA, the CDR3 is TGTGCCAGCAGCTTGGGACTCGGTGAAGCTTTCTTT. Translation: CASSLGLGEAFF.

The chain employs TRBV18 and TRBJ2-2, with 13 bases aligning to TRBD2. Trimming cost V 5 bases and J 5 bases; bases outside gene matches: 2. Germline CDR1 is KGHSH and CDR2 is LQKENI. The CDR3 runs to 15 residues. Here the CDR3 reads CASSRLAGGTGELFF. The DNA of the CDR3 is TGTGCCAGCTCAAGACTAGCGGGAGGAACCGGGGAGCTGTTTTTT.